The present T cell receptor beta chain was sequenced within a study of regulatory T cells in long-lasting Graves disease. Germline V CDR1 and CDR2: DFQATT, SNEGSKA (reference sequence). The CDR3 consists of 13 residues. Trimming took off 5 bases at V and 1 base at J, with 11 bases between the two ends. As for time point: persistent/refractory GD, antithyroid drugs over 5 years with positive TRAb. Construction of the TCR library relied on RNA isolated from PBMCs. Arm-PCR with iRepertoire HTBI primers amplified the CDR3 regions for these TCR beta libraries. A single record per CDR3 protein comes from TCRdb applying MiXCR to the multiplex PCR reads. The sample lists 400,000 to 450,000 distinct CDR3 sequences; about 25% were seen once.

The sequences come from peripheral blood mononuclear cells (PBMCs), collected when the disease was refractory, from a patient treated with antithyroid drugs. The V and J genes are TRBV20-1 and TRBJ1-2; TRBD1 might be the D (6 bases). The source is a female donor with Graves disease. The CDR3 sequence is CSALTGSNYGYTF. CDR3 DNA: TGCAGTGCTTTGACAGGAAGTAACTATGGCTACACCTTC.